This TCR beta chain was captured in a study of shared clonotypes between healthy human individuals. Study results and caveats: As a rule, naive subsets had a larger estimated richness than memory subsets.

V dropped 2 bases and J dropped 0 bases, with 8 bases sitting between them. The length of the CDR3 is 14 residues. Per germline, CDR1 SEHNR and CDR2 FQNEAQ (reference sequence). Turning to this clone: Its antigen is not identified.

A deep-level run was used for the assay. Clones were read by immunoSEQ multiplex PCR, and TCRdb kept only the in-frame ones, dropping some. The table lists about 2.4 million clones, more than 90% of them singletons. The chain recombines TRBV7-9 with TRBJ2-7, with D possibly TRBD1 on 6 matching bases. Sequenced input: naive CD4+ T cells sorted from blood. Subset here: CD45RA+ positively selected. The source is a man aged 18-30 years in good health. CDR3 coding DNA: TGTGCCAGCAGCTTAACAGGGACCTCCTACGAGCAGTACTTC. Protein product: CASSLTGTSYEQYF.